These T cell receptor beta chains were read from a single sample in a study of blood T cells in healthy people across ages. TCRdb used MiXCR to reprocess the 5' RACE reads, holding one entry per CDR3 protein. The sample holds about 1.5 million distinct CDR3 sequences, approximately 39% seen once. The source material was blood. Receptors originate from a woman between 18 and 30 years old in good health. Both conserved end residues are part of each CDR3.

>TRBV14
CASSSYGGWGEKLFF
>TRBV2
CASRDSVGYNEQFF
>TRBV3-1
CASSQVSGIRVNEQFF
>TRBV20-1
CSAGTVSSYEQYF
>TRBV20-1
CSARDRMSYEQFF
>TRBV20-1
CSASRGVVELDGYTF
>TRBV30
CAWSGLAGLTDTQYF
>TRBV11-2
CASSVRREQYF
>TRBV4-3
CASSQDVETRDTQYF
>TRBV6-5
CASSREYNGNNQPQHF
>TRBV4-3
CASSQGLVSDTGELFF
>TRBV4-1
CASSQDAQANSPLHF
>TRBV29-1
CSVLAGESHEQYF
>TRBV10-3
CATDDRDPPEAFF